Listed below are T cell receptor beta chains from one sample, sequenced in a study of blood T cell repertoires in COVID-19. This table comes from immunoSEQ multiplex PCR, and its TCRdb copy is limited to in-frame clones, with some not included. In the table there are fewer than 350,000 clones, around nine tenths of which are singletons. The sample taken for sequencing was peripheral blood. These receptors were taken from a man aged 35-49 years with active or convalescent COVID-19. Each CDR3 is given with its conserved first and last residue. Fields, in order: CDR3 length, J gene, V gene, D gene, CDR3 DNA, CDR3 protein. A D gene is named only where the DNA matches it firmly.

cdr3_length: 14; j_call: TRBJ2-5; v_call: TRBV24-1; d_call: .; cdr3_nt: TGTGCCACCAGTGTAACCGGGGGTCAAGAGACCCAGTACTTC; cdr3_aa: CATSVTGGQETQYF
cdr3_length: 10; j_call: TRBJ2-5; v_call: TRBV5-6; d_call: .; cdr3_nt: TGTGCCAGCACTCAAGAGACCCAGTACTTC; cdr3_aa: CASTQETQYF
cdr3_length: 14; j_call: TRBJ2-3; v_call: TRBV10-1; d_call: .; cdr3_nt: TGCGCCAGCAGTTTGACAGGTTCCACAGATACGCAGTATTTT; cdr3_aa: CASSLTGSTDTQYF
cdr3_length: 14; j_call: TRBJ2-5; v_call: TRBV7-2; d_call: .; cdr3_nt: TGTGCCAGCAGCCATGGGGGGGCCCAAGAGACCCAGTACTTC; cdr3_aa: CASSHGGAQETQYF
cdr3_length: 15; j_call: TRBJ2-7; v_call: TRBV9; d_call: .; cdr3_nt: TGTGCCAGCAGCGCCACGCAGGGTGCGACCTACGAGCAGTACTTC; cdr3_aa: CASSATQGATYEQYF
cdr3_length: 13; j_call: TRBJ1-1; v_call: TRBV28; d_call: .; cdr3_nt: TGTGCCAGCAGTTTGTCGAGGATCACTGAAGCTTTCTTT; cdr3_aa: CASSLSRITEAFF
cdr3_length: 15; j_call: TRBJ2-5; v_call: TRBV29-1; d_call: TRBD1; cdr3_nt: TGCAGCGTTGAATGGGGACAGGACCTCCAAGAGACCCAGTACTTC; cdr3_aa: CSVEWGQDLQETQYF
cdr3_length: 14; j_call: TRBJ1-5; v_call: TRBV7-9; d_call: .; cdr3_nt: TGTGCCAGCAGCTTACCAGGGGATGATCAGCCCCAGCATTTT; cdr3_aa: CASSLPGDDQPQHF
cdr3_length: 16; j_call: TRBJ2-2; v_call: TRBV4-2; d_call: .; cdr3_nt: TGTGCCAGCAGCCAAGAGTCGGGGGTACACACCGGGGAGCTGTTTTTT; cdr3_aa: CASSQESGVHTGELFF
cdr3_length: 14; j_call: TRBJ2-5; v_call: TRBV5-1; d_call: TRBD1; cdr3_nt: TGCGCCAGCAGCGCCCAGGGGGCGCAAGAGACCCAGTACTTC; cdr3_aa: CASSAQGAQETQYF
cdr3_length: 11; j_call: TRBJ1-1; v_call: TRBV29-1; d_call: TRBD1; cdr3_nt: TGCAGCGGGACAGGGCCCACTGAAGCTTTCTTT; cdr3_aa: CSGTGPTEAFF
cdr3_length: 13; j_call: TRBJ1-5; v_call: TRBV7-2; d_call: TRBD1; cdr3_nt: TGTGCCAGCAGCTTTGACGGGACAGGTCCTCGGCATTTT; cdr3_aa: CASSFDGTGPRHF
cdr3_length: 15; j_call: TRBJ1-4; v_call: TRBV18; d_call: .; cdr3_nt: TGTGCCAGCTCACCGGTGGGCGGGTTCGGTGAAAAACTGTTTTTT; cdr3_aa: CASSPVGGFGEKLFF
cdr3_length: 13; j_call: TRBJ1-1; v_call: TRBV4-1; d_call: TRBD1; cdr3_nt: TGCGCCAGCAGCGCGCAGGGGGCGACTGAAGCTTTCTTT; cdr3_aa: CASSAQGATEAFF
cdr3_length: 18; j_call: TRBJ2-1; v_call: TRBV2; d_call: TRBD2; cdr3_nt: TGTGCCAGCGGAGGGACTAGCGGGGGGCTGAGCTCCTACAATGAGCAGTTCTTC; cdr3_aa: CASGGTSGGLSSYNEQFF
cdr3_length: 15; j_call: TRBJ1-3; v_call: TRBV6-5; d_call: TRBD1; cdr3_nt: TGTGCCAGCAGTTACGGGGACAGCTCTGGAAACACCATATATTTT; cdr3_aa: CASSYGDSSGNTIYF
cdr3_length: 15; j_call: TRBJ1-3; v_call: TRBV5-1; d_call: TRBD1; cdr3_nt: TGCGCCAGCAGCGCTGGACAGGGCTCTGGAAACACCATATATTTT; cdr3_aa: CASSAGQGSGNTIYF
cdr3_length: 15; j_call: TRBJ1-1; v_call: TRBV19; d_call: .; cdr3_nt: TGTGCCAGTAGTATGCGACCTCCGGGGGACACTGAAGCTTTCTTT; cdr3_aa: CASSMRPPGDTEAFF
cdr3_length: 16; j_call: TRBJ2-5; v_call: TRBV25-1; d_call: TRBD1; cdr3_nt: TGTGCCAGCAGTGAATATGTGACAGGGGCGAGAGAGACCCAGTACTTC; cdr3_aa: CASSEYVTGARETQYF
cdr3_length: 13; j_call: TRBJ1-2; v_call: TRBV24-1; d_call: .; cdr3_nt: TGTGCCACCAGTGGTGGAGGGGGGGGCGGCTACACCTTC; cdr3_aa: CATSGGGGGGYTF
cdr3_length: 14; j_call: TRBJ1-2; v_call: TRBV24-1; d_call: .; cdr3_nt: TGTGCCACCAGTGACCCGAGGCAGGGTCACGGCTACACCTTC; cdr3_aa: CATSDPRQGHGYTF
cdr3_length: 14; j_call: TRBJ1-6; v_call: TRBV5-1; d_call: .; cdr3_nt: TGCGCCAGCAGCTGGGGGGAGGGTAGCTCACCCCTCCACTTT; cdr3_aa: CASSWGEGSSPLHF
cdr3_length: 12; j_call: TRBJ2-1; v_call: TRBV10-1; d_call: TRBD2; cdr3_nt: TGCGCCAGCAGTCCTAGCGGGATAGAGCAGTTCTTC; cdr3_aa: CASSPSGIEQFF
cdr3_length: 16; j_call: TRBJ1-6; v_call: TRBV5-6; d_call: TRBD1; cdr3_nt: TGTGCCAGCAGCTACTGGGACAGGGAAGTTAATTCACCCCTCCACTTT; cdr3_aa: CASSYWDREVNSPLHF
cdr3_length: 14; j_call: TRBJ2-2; v_call: TRBV6-5; d_call: TRBD1; cdr3_nt: TGTGCCAGCACCCAACAGGGGGCGTCCGGGGAGCTGTTTTTT; cdr3_aa: CASTQQGASGELFF
cdr3_length: 15; j_call: TRBJ2-3; v_call: TRBV6-5; d_call: .; cdr3_nt: TGTGCCAGCAGTTACACGAAGCCGAGCACAGATACGCAGTATTTT; cdr3_aa: CASSYTKPSTDTQYF
cdr3_length: 15; j_call: TRBJ2-1; v_call: TRBV5-1; d_call: .; cdr3_nt: TGCGCCAGCAGCCCTGGGGACTTTAAACTGGATGAGCAGTTCTTC; cdr3_aa: CASSPGDFKLDEQFF
cdr3_length: 14; j_call: TRBJ1-3; v_call: TRBV6-5; d_call: .; cdr3_nt: TGTGCCAGCAAAGACCCCACAGGGGGAAACACCATATATTTT; cdr3_aa: CASKDPTGGNTIYF
cdr3_length: 16; j_call: TRBJ2-2; v_call: TRBV27; d_call: .; cdr3_nt: TGTGCCAGCAAATTCGAGAGGGAGTCGAACACCGGGGAGCTGTTTTTT; cdr3_aa: CASKFERESNTGELFF
cdr3_length: 13; j_call: TRBJ2-7; v_call: TRBV10-3; d_call: .; cdr3_nt: TGTGCCGCCACGACTCCACCCTCGGGCGAGCAGTACTTC; cdr3_aa: CAATTPPSGEQYF